The entry below describes one TCR beta chain. Its specificity is unknown. The junction had 4 bases not matched to a gene; V was cut back by 0 bases and J by 2 bases. This CDR3 is built from 16 residues. Germline loops: CDR1 SEHNR, CDR2 FQNEAQ (reference sequence). The data were obtained in a study of cytomegalovirus exposure and HLA in healthy donors. Study-wide findings and caveats: About 87% or about 30% of the time was how often most TCR beta V segments were productive, according to an earlier analysis. A later analysis showed TCR association rates differing by HLA locus, peaking at DRB1 and lowest at HLA-C.

PCR used 60 Vbeta primers and 13 Jbeta primers. Profiled with immunoSEQ multiplex PCR; TCRdb holds only in-frame clones, not every one. This sample carries about 200,000 clones, around 82% of them seen once, and the ten largest clones take less than 3%. The chain uses TRBV7-9 and TRBJ2-5; 9 positions match TRBD1. The receptor's source is a woman in her twenties or thirties in good health and CMV-seronegative. Material for sequencing was PBMCs. The CDR3 reads CASSLAGQGLQETQYF. For the CDR3, the DNA is TGTGCCAGCAGCTTAGCGGGACAGGGATTACAAGAGACCCAGTACTTC.